A single sample gave rise to the 26 T cell receptor beta chains below, sequenced in a study of Ad26.COV2.S vaccination and SARS-CoV-2 variants (dated by TCRdb to about 2021). In the paper's terms, the treatment or condition label means: roughly 20 received Ad26.COV2.S at low or high dose, single or two shots; a few received placebo; per-sample allocation not given. For vaccine and placebo recipients, repertoires were sequenced using samples collected on day 63 after the first injection. The protocol used for the library was the immunoSEQ multiplex PCR assay. TCRdb re-hosts the immuneACCESS table, in-frame sequences only. Its copies lack some clones; in the studies checked, an unresolved V gene accounts for under half of them, and the cause for the rest is not known. The sample profile shows around 340,000 clones; more than 85% of them were found once. Of the sample, approximately 4.5% falls within the top ten clones.

The material was peripheral blood, obtained in a trial of Ad26.COV2.S vaccine versus placebo. The receptors here all came from a person aged 18-65 years who received the Ad26.COV2.S COVID-19 vaccine or a placebo.

V gene TRBV2 combines with J gene TRBJ2-3; 8 positions match TRBD2. Germline CDR1 is SNHLY and CDR2 is FYNNEI. V lost 1 base, J lost 1 base, and 1 base stayed unmatched. The CDR3 spans 15 residues. The CDR3 protein is CASSEGAGGTDTQYF. The CDR3 nucleotides read TGTGCCAGCAGTGAAGGAGCGGGGGGCACAGATACGCAGTATTTT.

The chain employs TRBV9 and TRBJ2-3; D is undetermined. Germline V gene data show CDR1 as SGDLS and CDR2 as YYNGEE. V shed 0 bases and J shed 7 bases, with 18 bases lying between them. The length of the CDR3 is 16 residues. The CDR3 spells CASSVAPDPTDHTQYF. The CDR3 DNA follows: TGTGCCAGCAGCGTAGCCCCGGACCCCACGGACCATACGCAGTATTTT. The complete variable domain, with remaining parts taken from reference TRBV9 and TRBJ2-3, reads DSGVTQTPKHLITATGQRVTLRCSPRSGDLSVYWYQQSLDQGLQFLIQYYNGEERAKGNILERFSAQQFPDLHSELNLSSLELGDSALYFCASSVAPDPTDHTQYFGPGTRLTVL.

J is TRBJ2-1 and V is TRBV25-1; no clear D gene. Trimming shortened V by 3 bases and J by 5 bases, and 8 bases separated the two germline ends. CDR3 length: 13 residues. CDR1 is MGHDK, CDR2 SYGVNS, per germline. CDR3 sequence: CASSEVYHNEQFF. The DNA of the CDR3 is TGTGCCAGCAGTGAGGTGTATCACAATGAGCAGTTCTTC. Combining the CDR3 with reference TRBV25-1 and TRBJ2-1 gives the whole variable domain EADIYQTPRYLVIGTGKKITLECSQTMGHDKMYWYQQDPGMELHLIHYSYGVNSTEKGDLSSESTVSRIRTEHFPLTLESARPSHTSQYLCASSEVYHNEQFFGPGTRLTVL.

This chain joins TRBV2 and TRBJ2-7, with a weak D call TRBD1 (5 bases). CDR3 length: 13 amino acids. The germline gives CDR1 SNHLY, CDR2 FYNNEI. V dropped 10 bases and J dropped 0 bases, with 13 bases sitting between them. The CDR3 protein is CATKGDFSYEQYF. In nucleotides, the CDR3 is TGTGCCACCAAAGGGGATTTCTCCTACGAGCAGTACTTC.

J is TRBJ1-1 and V is TRBV29-1; D is ambiguous. CDR1 is SQVTM, CDR2 ANQGSEA, per germline. The V end lost 3 bases, the J end lost 1 base, and 3 bases lay between the germline ends. This CDR3 is built from 11 residues. This chain's CDR3 is CSVDGNTEAFF. CDR3 sequence (DNA): TGCAGCGTTGATGGGAACACTGAAGCTTTCTTT.

The chain has TRBV20-1 and TRBJ2-1, with D uncertain. The CDR3 runs to 11 residues. Germline assignment: CDR1 DFQATT and CDR2 SNEGSKA (reference sequence). Trimming took 3 bases from V and 8 from J, leaving 8 bases between them. CDR3 nucleotides: TGCAGTGCTAGTGTATCCGATGAGCAGTTCTTC. This encodes CSASVSDEQFF.

The J gene is TRBJ1-5, the V gene TRBV6-5; D ambiguous. Trimming left V 3 bases short and J 4 bases short, with 7 bases between. This CDR3 contains 13 residues. In germline, CDR1 is MNHEY, CDR2 SVGAGI. In DNA form, the CDR3 reads TGTGCCAGCAGTTATGGGGAAAATCAGCCCCAGCATTTT. It specifies CASSYGENQPQHF.

V is TRBV10-3 and J is TRBJ1-2; D gene uncertain. The CDR3 loop spans 14 amino acids. Between the trimmed V and J ends, which lost 1 base and 4 bases, there was a span of 10 bases. Germline V gives CDR1 ENHRY, CDR2 SYGVKD. The CDR3, as DNA: TGTGCCATCAGTGAGTGGGAGACGGTCTATGGCTACACCTTC. It translates to CAISEWETVYGYTF.

Only a few counts were recorded for this clone. The rearrangement links TRBV18 to TRBJ2-5; D remains unclear. The germline V gene encodes CDR1 KGHSH and CDR2 LQKENI. Trimming removed 1 base at V and 1 base at J, with 10 bases between. The CDR3 loop spans 15 amino acids. The CDR3 DNA reads as TGTGCCAGCTCACCACGCTCAGGCAGCCAAGAGACCCAGTACTTC. Encoded protein: CASSPRSGSQETQYF. The whole variable domain, filled in from reference TRBV18 and TRBJ2-5, reads NAGVMQNPRHLVRRRGQEARLRCSPMKGHSHVYWYRQLPEEGLKFMVYLQKENIIDESGMPKERFSAEFPKEGPSILRIQQVVRGDSAAYFCASSPRSGSQETQYFGPGTRLLVL.

This clone turned up a few times. The chain employs TRBV6-4 and TRBJ1-4, with D hard to call. Germline CDR1 is MRHNA and CDR2 is SNTAGT. This CDR3 spans 14 amino acids. The ends were cut back, 3 bases at V and 6 bases at J, with 11 bases in the middle. In DNA form, the CDR3 reads TGTGCCAGCAGTGAAACGGATTCAGATGAAAAACTGTTTTTT. Protein product: CASSETDSDEKLFF.

For the CDR3, the DNA is TGTGCCACCAGTGACGTGGACAGGGACGGCGAAACTAATGAAAAACTGTTTTTT. Translated, it gives CATSDVDRDGETNEKLFF. The rearrangement uses TRBV24-1 and TRBJ1-4; 8 bases map to TRBD1. Germline lookup yields CDR1 KGHDR and CDR2 SFDVKD. V shed 4 bases and J 1 base; nucleotides not matched to a gene: 10. The CDR3 runs 18 residues.

The rearrangement links TRBV2 to TRBJ1-3, with D hard to call. The CDR3 consists of 14 residues. The germline gives CDR1 SNHLY, CDR2 FYNNEI. Trimming pared 6 bases from V and 8 bases from J, leaving 17 bases between. CDR3 loop: CASSAEQRGHTIYF. The CDR3 DNA reads TGTGCCAGCAGCGCCGAGCAGCGGGGTCACACCATATATTTT.

The rearrangement joins TRBV28 to TRBJ2-7; the D is unclear. The V and J ends lost 6 bases and 6 bases respectively, with 9 bases between them. Looked up from germline, CDR1 is MDHEN and CDR2 is SYDVKM. The CDR3 runs 11 residues. CDR3 sequence (DNA): TGTGCCAGCAGCCGACAAGTCGAGCAGTACTTC. Translating gives CASSRQVEQYF.

The chain employs TRBV29-1 and TRBJ1-1; a weak D match, TRBD1 (5 bases). The germline gives CDR1 SQVTM, CDR2 ANQGSEA. This CDR3 spans 15 amino acids. Trimming removed 0 bases at V and 3 bases at J, with 14 bases between. As DNA, the CDR3 is TGCAGCGTTGAAGATGGCCTTATAGGGGACACTGAAGCTTTCTTT. Protein product: CSVEDGLIGDTEAFF. Variable domain in full (rest from reference TRBV29-1 and TRBJ1-1): SAVISQKPSRDICQRGTSLTIQCQVDSQVTMMFWYRQQPGQSLTLIATANQGSEATYESGFVIDKFPISRPNLTFSTLTVSNMSPEDSSIYLCSVEDGLIGDTEAFFGQGTRLTVV.

V usage is TRBV6-2 or TRBV6-3 and J usage is TRBJ2-7, with TRBD1 matching 7 bases. Germline CDR1 and CDR2: MNHEY and SVGEGT. The junction had 8 bases not matched to a gene; V was cut back by 2 bases and J by 4 bases. This CDR3 has 15 amino acids. The CDR3 region is CASSYTPGTVYEQYF. DNA for the CDR3: TGTGCCAGCAGTTACACCCCAGGGACAGTGTACGAGCAGTACTTC.

The J gene is TRBJ1-5, the V gene TRBV7-9; no reliable D call. Germline V lookup: CDR1 SEHNR, CDR2 FQNEAQ (reference sequence). The V end lost 2 bases, the J end lost 6 bases, and 5 bases lay between the germline ends. This CDR3 spans 12 amino acids. CDR3: CASSLRGQPQHF. In nucleotides, the CDR3 is TGTGCCAGCAGCTTACGGGGTCAGCCCCAGCATTTT.

This clone occurred a few times. CDR3 nucleotides: TGCGCCAGCAGCTTGGCTGGGGGAGGGACCTACGAGCAGTACTTC. This gives the protein CASSLAGGGTYEQYF. The chain employs TRBV5-1 and TRBJ2-7; TRBD2 matches at 7 bases. After removal of 0 bases from V and 2 bases from J, the junction contained 5 bases not matched to a gene. Germline V CDR1 and CDR2: SGHRS, YFSETQ. This CDR3 has 15 amino acids.

On this clone: This specimen includes other DNA sequences encoding the same CDR3. The chain uses TRBV11-2 and TRBJ1-5; D is possibly TRBD1 (5 bases). Looked up from germline, CDR1 is SGHAT and CDR2 is FQNNGV. The CDR3 has 15 amino acids. Trimming shortened V by 5 bases and J by 0 bases, and 11 bases separated the two germline ends. The CDR3 region has the DNA TGTGCCAGCAGCCCCGGGACGGTTAGCAATCAGCCCCAGCATTTT. It specifies CASSPGTVSNQPQHF.

The J gene is TRBJ2-3, the V gene TRBV5-4; 12 nucleotides line up with TRBD2. Germline V gives CDR1 SGHNT, CDR2 YYREEE (reference sequence). The V gene end was trimmed by 5 bases and the J gene end by 2 bases; junction bases not matched to a gene: 9. There are 17 residues in the CDR3. As DNA, the CDR3 is TGTGCCAGCAGTTCTAGCGGGAGGGGAAGGGACACAGATACGCAGTATTTT. This gives the protein CASSSSGRGRDTDTQYF.

This chain connects TRBV10-3 to TRBJ2-7; D perhaps matches TRBD2 (5 bases). Trimming pared 2 bases from V and 0 bases from J, leaving 8 bases between. Germline V gives CDR1 ENHRY, CDR2 SYGVKD. CDR3 size: 14 residues. CDR3 residues: CAISELSGSYEQYF. The CDR3 nucleotides read TGTGCCATCAGTGAGCTGAGCGGCTCCTACGAGCAGTACTTC.

The genes are TRBV4-1 and TRBJ1-1; no clear D. Germline CDR1 is MGHRA and CDR2 is YSYEKL. The CDR3 has 15 amino acids. The V and J ends lost 3 bases and 2 bases respectively, with 13 bases between them. The CDR3 loop is CASSHGRITNTEAFF. CDR3 bases: TGCGCCAGCAGCCACGGTCGTATTACCAACACTGAAGCTTTCTTT.

This rearrangement joins TRBV20-1 to TRBJ2-5, with D uncertain. The ends were cut back, 5 bases at V and 5 bases at J, with 9 bases in the middle. Germline V CDR1 and CDR2: DFQATT, SNEGSKA (reference sequence). The CDR3 loop spans 11 amino acids. This CDR3 is CSAQIVETQYF. The DNA for the CDR3 is TGCAGTGCTCAAATCGTGGAGACCCAGTACTTC.

The CDR3 loop reads CAISDPTDSGNTIYF. As DNA, the CDR3 is TGTGCCATCAGTGACCCGACAGACTCTGGAAACACCATATATTTT. The V gene is TRBV10-3, the J gene TRBJ1-3; D is possibly TRBD1 (5 bases). This CDR3 has 15 amino acids. V lost 3 bases and J lost 0, with 9 bases in between. CDR1 ENHRY and CDR2 SYGVKD come from the germline V gene.

V gene TRBV2 combines with J gene TRBJ1-4, with 9 bases matching TRBD1. Germline-derived CDR1 and CDR2 are SNHLY and FYNNEI. CDR3 size: 14 residues. The V and J ends lost 4 bases and 10 bases, in that order; junction bases with no gene match: 7. The CDR3 region has the DNA TGTGCCAGCAGTGTGACAGGGGGTCTCGGAAAACTGTTTTTT. Amino acid sequence: CASSVTGGLGKLFF.

This chain links TRBV4-3 with TRBJ2-1; weak D call: TRBD2 (5 bases). CDR1 LGHNA and CDR2 YSLEER come from the germline V gene. The CDR3 extends over 14 amino acids. Trimming left V 3 bases short and J 10 bases short, with 16 bases between. The CDR3 DNA is TGCGCCAGCAGCCACCACGGAGGAGGTCGAGAGCAGTTCTTC. Translation gives CASSHHGGGREQFF.

The chain has TRBV18 and TRBJ2-7; D gene ambiguous. The V end lost 1 base, the J end lost 5 bases, and 6 bases lay between the germline ends. The CDR3 spans 12 residues. Germline V lookup: CDR1 KGHSH, CDR2 LQKENI. The CDR3 spells CASSPQRDEQYF. The CDR3 DNA reads TGTGCCAGCTCACCACAAAGAGACGAGCAGTACTTC.